One and the same sample provided the 32 T cell receptor beta chains below, sequenced in a study of glioma-infiltrating T cells (dated by TCRdb to about 2016). Sequencing was carried out with an Illumina MiSeq. The iRepertoire nested amplicon-rescue multiplex PCR (arm-PCR) platform was used to amplify TCR alpha and beta CDR3 regions from RNA. TCRdb redid the processing of the public reads, applying fastp at Q25 and MiXCR, and retained in-frame beta chains. Every entry covers one CDR3 protein and lists the most common genes and DNA from its rows. For this sample there are fewer than 200,000 distinct CDR3 sequences; 30% to 40% appear just once. Of the sample, roughly a fifth falls within the top ten clones. Source material: glioma tissue, nonneoplastic brain tissue, or PBMCs (not recorded which). These receptors came from a human donor with low-grade glioma or glioblastoma, undergoing nonglioma brain surgery, or in good health (not recorded which).

This clonotype was picked up a small number of times. This sequence may be a read error, since a much larger clone differs from it by one base. V gene TRBV6-1 combines with J gene TRBJ2-2; D unresolved. The length of the CDR3 is 12 residues. In germline, CDR1 is MNHNS, CDR2 SASEGT. Here the CDR3 reads CANSGHTGELFF. The CDR3 DNA is TGTGCCAACAGTGGTCACACCGGGGAGCTGTTTTTT.

This clonotype was seen repeatedly, ten times or more. This sequence joins TRBV2 and TRBJ2-3; the D gene could be TRBD1 or TRBD2 (5 bases each). Germline V gene lookup returns CDR1 SNHLY and CDR2 FYNNEI. The CDR3 has 15 residues. V lost 8 bases and J lost 3, with 18 bases in between. Here the CDR3 reads CASLRGRGATDTQYF. The CDR3 DNA follows: TGTGCCAGCCTTAGGGGCAGAGGGGCGACAGATACGCAGTATTTT.

This clonotype showed up many times. This chain joins TRBV27 and TRBJ2-7, with 9 bases that match TRBD1. V gave up 7 bases and J gave up 3 bases; unmatched junction bases: 7. CDR3 length: 14 amino acids. Looked up from germline, CDR1 is MNHEY and CDR2 is SMNVEV (reference sequence). The CDR3 coding sequence is TGTGCCAGCAAAGCCGGGACAGGGTTCTACGAGCAGTACTTC. Its protein is CASKAGTGFYEQYF.

In this sample, this clonotype turned up many times. The chain uses TRBV7-3 and TRBJ2-1, with 7 bases aligning to TRBD1. This CDR3 contains 15 residues. The germline CDR1 and CDR2 sequences are SGHTA and FQGTGA. V gave up 5 bases and J gave up 5 bases; unmatched junction bases: 9. For the CDR3, the DNA is TGTGCCAGCAGCATCTCCGGGACAGTTAACAATGAGCAGTTCTTC. Translating it yields CASSISGTVNNEQFF.

The rearrangement joins TRBV10-3 to TRBJ2-1, with a weak D call TRBD1 (6 bases). V lost 6 bases and J 2 bases, leaving 14 bases between the germline ends. CDR3 size: 15 residues. Germline V gene lookup returns CDR1 ENHRY and CDR2 SYGVKD. The CDR3, as DNA: TGTGCCATCAGCAGTAGAGGGGGTACCTACAATGAGCAGTTCTTC. Encoded protein: CAISSRGGTYNEQFF.

This clonotype was observed many times. V and J are TRBV12-3 or TRBV12-4 and TRBJ1-5; D uncertain. Trimming pared 3 bases from V and 7 bases from J, leaving 10 bases between. The CDR3 runs to 13 residues. The CDR3 coding sequence is TGTGCCAGCAGTTTTGGACCAGAGCAGCCCCAGCATTTT. This sequence encodes CASSFGPEQPQHF.

This clonotype was detected only a few times. V usage is TRBV19 and J usage is TRBJ2-2; D is unresolved. Germline V CDR1 and CDR2: LNHDA, SQIVND (reference sequence). The CDR3 sequence is 14 residues long. The V end was cut by 8 bases, the J end by 0 bases, with 10 bases between. The CDR3 sequence: CASRSSTNTGELFF. DNA of the CDR3: TGTGCCAGTCGTTCATCTACGAACACCGGGGAGCTGTTTTTT.

The V call is TRBV20-1, the J call TRBJ2-5; D not resolved. The CDR3 totals 13 residues. Germline V lookup: CDR1 DFQATT, CDR2 SNEGSKA (reference sequence). CDR3 coding DNA: TGCACTTCTAGAGATGAGGTTGGCGAGACCCAGTACTTC. Amino acid sequence: CTSRDEVGETQYF.

Note on this clonotype: Mismatch with germline at one junction end may stem from a read error. In nucleotides, the CDR3 is TGTGCCAGCGGCCAATTGTGGGATCCGAGCGAGCAGTACTTC. This sequence encodes CASGQLWDPSEQYF. The V call is TRBV14, the J call TRBJ2-7; D is uncertain. Germline V gives CDR1 SGHDN, CDR2 FVKESK. The CDR3 has 14 amino acids.

Ten or more counts support this clonotype. Here the CDR3 reads CSARTLGHGTGRIQPQHF. The CDR3 DNA is TGCAGTGCTAGAACTCTCGGTCACGGGACAGGGAGGATTCAGCCCCAGCATTTT. The chain joins TRBV20-1 to TRBJ1-5; 9 nucleotides agree with TRBD1. The CDR3 length is 18 residues. The germline V gene has CDR1 DFQATT and CDR2 SNEGSKA (reference sequence). J gave up 6 bases and V 2 bases, and 17 bases lay outside the gene matches.

The sample holds many counts of this clonotype. The chain combines TRBV28 with TRBJ2-7, with D possibly called TRBD1 or TRBD2 (5 bases each). The CDR3 length is 16 residues. Trimming removed 3 bases from V and 1 base from J, with 16 bases in between. The germline V gene encodes CDR1 MDHEN and CDR2 SYDVKM. CDR3 in DNA: TGTGCCAGCAGTTTCGACTACGATAGACAGTCCTACGAGCAGTACTTC. Translation gives CASSFDYDRQSYEQYF.

The table lists this clonotype with many counts. The chain employs TRBV20-1 and TRBJ2-7; TRBD2 is a possible D gene (7 bases). The ends were cut back, 4 bases at V and 2 bases at J, with 18 bases in the middle. The CDR3 totals 15 residues. The germline gives CDR1 DFQATT, CDR2 SNEGSKA (reference sequence). CDR3 nucleotides: TGCAGTGCTACCCATGCCTTAGGGGGGGCCTACGAGCAGTACTTC. Protein product: CSATHALGGAYEQYF.

This clonotype was counted many times. The chain has TRBV27 and TRBJ1-5; D not resolved. This CDR3 has 12 residues. V was trimmed by 8 bases and J by 4 bases, leaving 9 bases between them. The V gene's germline CDR1 is MNHEY and CDR2 SMNVEV (reference sequence). DNA of the CDR3: TGTGCCAGCTCTACCCAGAATCAGCCCCAGCATTTT. Its translation: CASSTQNQPQHF.

Details on this clonotype: Because it lacks the conserved phenylalanine or tryptophan at the end, this CDR3 is likely a read error. No DNA is shown, since the ends of the CDR3 on it are uncertain; the CDR3 is the one TCRdb lists. The chain carries TRBV20-1 and TRBJ2-7; no DNA check was done on the table's D call, TRBD2. The CDR3 region is 14 residues in length, termini included. Germline V gives CDR1 DFQATT, CDR2 SNEGSKA (reference sequence). This CDR3 is CSAPRSASRNEEYY.

This clonotype appeared many times. The chain uses TRBV6-6 and TRBJ1-2, with a tentative D call TRBD1 (6 bases). Germline lookup yields CDR1 MNHNY and CDR2 SVGAGI (reference sequence). The V end lost 0 bases, the J end lost 2 bases, and 13 bases lay between the germline ends. This CDR3 contains 16 residues. The CDR3 DNA reads as TGTGCCAGCAGTTACTCGAAGGGGAGGGGGAACTATGGCTACACCTTC. Translated: CASSYSKGRGNYGYTF.

For this clonotype: Here the CDR3 omits its conserved ending phenylalanine or tryptophan, so a read error is the likely source. V and J are TRBV28 and TRBJ2-1, with 8 bases aligning to TRBD1. The germline gives CDR1 MDHEN, CDR2 SYDVKM. J was trimmed by 10 bases and V by 3 bases; bases with no gene match: 8. The CDR3 totals 14 residues. Written as DNA, the CDR3 is TGTGCCAGCAGTTTCCGGACAGGGCCGAAGGAGCAGTTCGTC. This gives the protein CASSFRTGPKEQFV.

This clonotype was seen a single time. A read error is possible here, since a much larger clone lies one base away. This chain uses TRBV18 with TRBJ2-3; possible D gene TRBD2, 5 bases. Deletions cut 5 bases from V and 8 bases from J, with 20 bases between. The CDR3 spans 15 residues. CDR1 KGHSH and CDR2 LQKENI come from the germline V gene. The CDR3 bases are TGTGCCAGCTCAACTACTAGAGGCGTTCCTGGTACGCAGTATTTT. This encodes CASSTTRGVPGTQYF.

With regard to this clonotype: One end of the junction is discordant with germline, which a read error may explain. The chain couples TRBV9 to TRBJ2-7; D possibly corresponds to TRBD1 (6 bases). Germline-derived CDR1 and CDR2 are SGDLS and YYNGEE. The CDR3 has 14 residues. This CDR3 is CAGSAQGNRYEQYF. CDR3 sequence (DNA): TGTGCCGGCAGCGCCCAGGGGAACCGCTACGAGCAGTACTTC.

Remarks on this clonotype: This may be a read error, as it is one base from a much larger clone. The missing conserved phenylalanine or tryptophan at the end of this CDR3 makes a read error likely. J is TRBJ2-1 and V is TRBV5-1, with a tentative D call TRBD2 (5 bases). Deletions cut 4 bases from V and 2 bases from J, with 13 bases between. The V gene's germline CDR1 is SGHRS and CDR2 YFSETQ. There are 15 residues in the CDR3. As DNA, the CDR3 is TGCGCCAGCAGCCTGGACTCCCAAGCCTACAATGAGCAGTTCCTC. Residues: CASSLDSQAYNEQFL.

This clonotype has a count of ten or more. In DNA form, the CDR3 reads TGTGCCAGCAGTTCCGGACTAGCGGATCCGGCGGAGACCCAGTACTTC. Its translation: CASSSGLADPAETQYF. The chain is built from TRBV27 and TRBJ2-5; TRBD2 agrees at 10 bases. Germline lookup yields CDR1 MNHEY and CDR2 SMNVEV (reference sequence). This CDR3 contains 16 residues. Losses at the gene ends were 4 bases for V and 5 bases for J; bases not matched to a gene: 10.

The rearrangement links TRBV4-2 to TRBJ2-6, with 11 bases aligning to TRBD1. Germline CDR1 and CDR2: LGHNA and YNFKEQ. CDR3 length: 17 residues. After removal of 4 bases from V and 2 bases from J, the junction contained 4 bases not matched to a gene. The CDR3 bases are TGTGCCAGCAGCCGCGGGACAGGGGGGCCTGGGGCCAACGTCCTGACTTTC. Its translation is CASSRGTGGPGANVLTF.

This clonotype was observed many times. This chain uses TRBV4-1 with TRBJ1-5; D uncertain. Germline V CDR1 and CDR2: MGHRA, YSYEKL. This CDR3 spans 14 amino acids. With 1 base removed from V and 6 bases from J, the gap between germline ends came to 10 bases. DNA of the CDR3: TGCGCCAGCAGCCAAGTTCCGCCGGGTCAGCCCCAGCATTTT. Residues: CASSQVPPGQPQHF.

V usage is TRBV29-1 and J usage is TRBJ2-5; D uncertain. The V end lost 7 bases, the J end lost 0 bases, and 12 bases lay between the germline ends. Germline-derived CDR1 and CDR2 are SQVTM and ANQGSEA. This CDR3 is built from 13 residues. The CDR3 DNA is TGCAGCGCTAACCAGTTGTACCAAGAGACCCAGTACTTC. It codes for CSANQLYQETQYF. Drawing the rest from reference TRBV29-1 and TRBJ2-5, the complete variable domain is SAVISQKPSRDICQRGTSLTIQCQVDSQVTMMFWYRQQPGQSLTLIATANQGSEATYESGFVIDKFPISRPNLTFSTLTVSNMSPEDSSIYLCSANQLYQETQYFGPGTRLLVL.

This clonotype was detected only once. Its ends do not fully match the called genes, so a read error is possible. V and J are TRBV11-2 and TRBJ1-1; D gene uncertain. The CDR3 contains 13 residues. Germline V gene data show CDR1 as SGHAT and CDR2 as FQNNGV. The CDR3 sequence is CASILRRNTEAFF. DNA of the CDR3: TGTGCCAGCATCTTACGGAGGAACACTGAAGCTTTCTTT.

This clonotype has at least ten counts. J is TRBJ2-1 and V is TRBV7-6, with D possibly being TRBD2 (6 bases). V was shortened by 5 bases and J by 1 base, with 15 bases between the two germline ends. The CDR3 extends over 16 amino acids. Looked up from germline, CDR1 is SGHVS and CDR2 is FNYEAQ. The CDR3 bases are TGTGCCAGCAGCCACCCACTGACTAGATCCTACAATGAGCAGTTCTTC. The encoded protein is CASSHPLTRSYNEQFF.

There are a few counts of this clonotype. This chain links TRBV29-1 with TRBJ2-7, with 9 bases lining up with TRBD1. V was pared by 7 bases and J by 6 bases, with 10 bases of the junction left unmatched. The germline V gene has CDR1 SQVTM and CDR2 ANQGSEA. This CDR3 is 13 amino acids long. The CDR3 here is CSAARDRESEQYF. CDR3 sequence (DNA): TGCAGCGCCGCACGGGACAGGGAAAGCGAGCAGTACTTC.

This clonotype came up a few times. Since a much larger clone is just one base distant, this may be a read error. The chain links TRBV4-1 to TRBJ2-1; 8 bases are a match to TRBD2. Per germline, CDR1 MGHRA and CDR2 YSYEKL. This CDR3 has 16 amino acids. J was trimmed by 12 bases and V by 4 bases; bases with no gene match: 17. CDR3 DNA: TGCGCCAGCAGCCCACACATGAGCGGGAGTTTGAAGGGGCAGTTCTTC. Translation gives CASSPHMSGSLKGQFF.

A remark on this clonotype: This may arise from a read error, as a much more abundant clone is one base away. This chain links TRBV7-2 with TRBJ1-5; D remains unclear. Trimming stripped 6 bases from V and 8 bases from J, with 14 bases between. The CDR3 length is 13 residues. In germline, CDR1 is SGHTA, CDR2 FQGNSA. DNA for the CDR3: TGTGCCAGCAGTGCCCTCGGGTCTAAGCCCCAGCATTTT. Encoded protein: CASSALGSKPQHF.

The rearrangement joins TRBV7-9 to TRBJ2-1; 8 bases agree with TRBD2. V was pared by 5 bases and J by 15 bases, with 6 bases of the junction left unmatched. Germline lookup yields CDR1 SEHNR and CDR2 FQNEAQ (reference sequence). The CDR3 length is 11 residues. This CDR3 reads CASSRTSIRFF. In DNA, the CDR3 is TGTGCCAGCAGCCGGACTAGCATTCGGTTCTTC.

V usage is TRBV5-5 and J usage is TRBJ2-7; D perhaps matches TRBD2 (5 bases). V lost 0 bases to trimming and J lost 3 bases, with 13 bases between them. From germline, CDR1 is SGHKS and CDR2 YYEKEE (reference sequence). CDR3 length: 15 residues. The CDR3 region is CASSLAPGWVYEQYF. The CDR3 DNA reads TGTGCCAGCAGCTTGGCCCCGGGGTGGGTCTACGAGCAGTACTTC. Full variable domain (remainder filled in from reference TRBV5-5 and TRBJ2-7): DAGVTQSPTHLIKTRGQQVTLRCSPISGHKSVSWYQQVLGQGPQFIFQYYEKEERGRGNFPDRFSARQFPNYSSELNVNALLLGDSALYLCASSLAPGWVYEQYFGPGTRLTVT.

In its sample, this clonotype was seen a few times. The genes are TRBV29-1 and TRBJ2-7; the D is unclear. The CDR3 length is 11 residues. V was trimmed by 2 bases and J by 5 bases, leaving 7 bases between them. CDR1 and CDR2 (germline): SQVTM, ANQGSEA. CDR3 loop: CSVESLHEQYF. CDR3 nucleotide sequence: TGCAGCGTTGAATCCCTCCACGAGCAGTACTTC.

This clonotype was counted ten times or more. J is TRBJ2-1 and V is TRBV6-1; 15 nucleotides align to TRBD2. This CDR3 region has 14 residues. Trimming cost V 6 bases and J 12 bases; bases outside gene matches: 6. Looked up from germline, CDR1 is MNHNS and CDR2 is SASEGT. The CDR3, as DNA: TGTGCCAGCAGCTCCGGGACTAGCGGGAGGTGGCAGTTCTTC. It translates to CASSSGTSGRWQFF.